Included here is one T cell receptor beta chain sequence, with context. The sample's time point: blood 4 weeks post-SBRT, at nephrectomy. The sample's treatment: 15 Gy SBRT to primary tumor, nephrectomy 4 weeks later. Nephrectomy followed 15 Gy stereotactic body radiation by 4 weeks. This renal cell carcinoma was of the clear cell type. Using immunoSEQ multiplex PCR, the repertoire was profiled, and TCRdb retains in-frame clones only, with some absent. The sample consists of around 180,000 clones, about nine tenths of them appearing once. V was cut by 1 base and J by 2 bases, with 10 bases left in between. CDR1 is SGHRS, CDR2 YFSETQ, per germline. The CDR3 is 14 residues long. These data belong to a study of radiation and T cells in renal cell carcinoma.

This receptor was taken from a woman in her forties or fifties with renal cell carcinoma. Sequenced material: blood, taken from a patient whose treatment included radiotherapy and nephrectomy. V is TRBV5-1 and J is TRBJ2-7; D is perhaps TRBD1 (5 bases). The CDR3: CASSLTGNTYEQYF. The CDR3 DNA sequence: TGCGCCAGCAGCTTGACAGGCAATACCTACGAGCAGTACTTC. Using reference TRBV5-1 and TRBJ2-7 for the parts outside the CDR3, the full variable domain is KAGVTQTPRYLIKTRGQQVTLSCSPISGHRSVSWYQQTPGQGLQFLFEYFSETQRNKGNFPGRFSGRQFSNSRSEMNVSTLELGDSALYLCASSLTGNTYEQYFGPGTRLTVT.